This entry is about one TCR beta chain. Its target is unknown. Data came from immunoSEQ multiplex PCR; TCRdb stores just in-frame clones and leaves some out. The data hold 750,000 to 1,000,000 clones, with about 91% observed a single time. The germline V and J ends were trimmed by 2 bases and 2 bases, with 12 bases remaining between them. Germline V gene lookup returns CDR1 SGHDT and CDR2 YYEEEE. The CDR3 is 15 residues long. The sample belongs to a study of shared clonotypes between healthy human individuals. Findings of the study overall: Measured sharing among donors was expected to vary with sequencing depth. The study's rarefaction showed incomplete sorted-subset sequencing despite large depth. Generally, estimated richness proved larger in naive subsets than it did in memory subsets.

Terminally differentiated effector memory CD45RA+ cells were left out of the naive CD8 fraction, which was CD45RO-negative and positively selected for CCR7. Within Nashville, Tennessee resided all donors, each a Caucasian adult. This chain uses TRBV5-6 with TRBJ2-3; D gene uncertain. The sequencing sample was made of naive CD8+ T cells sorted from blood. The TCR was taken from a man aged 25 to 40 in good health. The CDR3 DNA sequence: TGTGCCAGCAGCTTTAGCTGGCTACTCACAGATACGCAGTATTTT. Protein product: CASSFSWLLTDTQYF.